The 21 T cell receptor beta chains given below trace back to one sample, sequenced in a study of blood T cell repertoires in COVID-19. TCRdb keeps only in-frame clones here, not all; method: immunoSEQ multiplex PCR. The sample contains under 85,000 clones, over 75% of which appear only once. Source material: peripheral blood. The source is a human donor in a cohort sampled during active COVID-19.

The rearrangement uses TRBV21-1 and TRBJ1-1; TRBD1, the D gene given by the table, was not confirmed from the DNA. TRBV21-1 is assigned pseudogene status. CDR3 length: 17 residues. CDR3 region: CASSKVFRGQENTEAFF. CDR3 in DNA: TGTGCCAGCAGCAAAGTCTTCAGGGGACAAGAGAACACTGAAGCTTTCTTT.

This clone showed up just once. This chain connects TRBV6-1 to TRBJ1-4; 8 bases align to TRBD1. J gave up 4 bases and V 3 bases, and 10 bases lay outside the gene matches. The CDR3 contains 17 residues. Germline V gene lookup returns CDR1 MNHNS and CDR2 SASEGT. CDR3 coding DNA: TGTGCCAGCAGTGATGGGGTCGCGGACAGGGTTAATGAAAAACTGTTTTTT. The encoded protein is CASSDGVADRVNEKLFF.

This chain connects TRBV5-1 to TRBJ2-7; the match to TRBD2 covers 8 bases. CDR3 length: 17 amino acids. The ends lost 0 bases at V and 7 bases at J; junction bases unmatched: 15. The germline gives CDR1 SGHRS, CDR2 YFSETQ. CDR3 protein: CASSLVPAGATLGEQYF. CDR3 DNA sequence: TGCGCCAGCAGCTTGGTTCCAGCGGGGGCCACCCTTGGGGAGCAGTACTTC.

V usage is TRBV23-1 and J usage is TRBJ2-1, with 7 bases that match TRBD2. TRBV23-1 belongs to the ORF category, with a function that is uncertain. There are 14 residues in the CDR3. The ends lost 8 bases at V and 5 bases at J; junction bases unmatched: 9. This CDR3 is CASPQPGGNNEQFF. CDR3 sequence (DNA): TGCGCCAGCCCCCAGCCGGGGGGTAACAATGAGCAGTTCTTC.

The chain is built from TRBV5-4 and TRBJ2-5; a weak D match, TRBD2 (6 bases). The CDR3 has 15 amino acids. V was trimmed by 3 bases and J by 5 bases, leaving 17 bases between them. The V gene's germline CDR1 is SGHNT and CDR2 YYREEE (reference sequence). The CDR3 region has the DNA TGTGCCAGCAGCTCCGGGAGTAAAGTGACGGAGACCCAGTACTTC. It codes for CASSSGSKVTETQYF.

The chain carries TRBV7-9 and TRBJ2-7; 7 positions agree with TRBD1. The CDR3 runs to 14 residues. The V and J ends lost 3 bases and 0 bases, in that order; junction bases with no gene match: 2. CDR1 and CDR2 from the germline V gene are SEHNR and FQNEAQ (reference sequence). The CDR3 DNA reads TGTGCCAGCAGCTTTGGGACAGTCTCCTACGAGCAGTACTTC. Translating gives CASSFGTVSYEQYF.

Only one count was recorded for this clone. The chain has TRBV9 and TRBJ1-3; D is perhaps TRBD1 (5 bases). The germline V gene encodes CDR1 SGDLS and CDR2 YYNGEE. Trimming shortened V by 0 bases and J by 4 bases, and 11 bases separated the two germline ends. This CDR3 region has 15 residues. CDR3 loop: CASSVEGGDGNTIYF. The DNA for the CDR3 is TGTGCCAGCAGCGTAGAAGGAGGGGACGGAAACACCATATATTTT.

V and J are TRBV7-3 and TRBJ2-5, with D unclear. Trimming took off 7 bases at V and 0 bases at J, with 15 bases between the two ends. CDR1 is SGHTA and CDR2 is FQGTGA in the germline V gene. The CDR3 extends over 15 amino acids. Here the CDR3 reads CASNEQPPYQETQYF. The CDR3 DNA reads TGTGCCAGCAACGAACAGCCACCGTACCAAGAGACCCAGTACTTC.

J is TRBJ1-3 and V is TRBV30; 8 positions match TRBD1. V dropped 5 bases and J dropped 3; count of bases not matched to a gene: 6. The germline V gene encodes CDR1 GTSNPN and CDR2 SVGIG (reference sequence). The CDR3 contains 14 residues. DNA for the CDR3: TGTGCCTGGGGTCAGGGGGCAGTTGGAAACACCATATATTTT. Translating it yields CAWGQGAVGNTIYF.

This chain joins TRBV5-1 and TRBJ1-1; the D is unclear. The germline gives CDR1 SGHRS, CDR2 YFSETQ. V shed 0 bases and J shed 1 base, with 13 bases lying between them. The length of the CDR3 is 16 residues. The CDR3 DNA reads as TGCGCCAGCAGCTTGGAGCAGGCTGAGGGGAACACTGAAGCTTTCTTT. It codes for CASSLEQAEGNTEAFF.

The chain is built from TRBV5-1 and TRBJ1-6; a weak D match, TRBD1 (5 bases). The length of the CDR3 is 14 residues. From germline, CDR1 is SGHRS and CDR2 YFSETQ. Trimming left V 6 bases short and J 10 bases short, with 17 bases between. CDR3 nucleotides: TGCGCCAGCACCCGTGGAGGGGATGGCTCACCCCTCCACTTT. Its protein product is CASTRGGDGSPLHF.

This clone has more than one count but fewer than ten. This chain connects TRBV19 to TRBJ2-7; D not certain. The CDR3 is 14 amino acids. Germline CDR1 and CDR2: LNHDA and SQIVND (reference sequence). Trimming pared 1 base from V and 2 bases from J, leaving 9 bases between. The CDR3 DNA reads TGTGCCAGTAGTATAGGCGGAAATACCTACGAGCAGTACTTC. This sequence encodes CASSIGGNTYEQYF.

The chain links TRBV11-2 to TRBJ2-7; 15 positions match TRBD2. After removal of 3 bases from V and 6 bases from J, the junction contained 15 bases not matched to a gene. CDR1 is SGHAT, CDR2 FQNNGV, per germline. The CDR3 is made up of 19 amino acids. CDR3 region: CASSFRTGLAGGSLSEQYF. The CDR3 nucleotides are TGTGCCAGCAGCTTCCGAACGGGACTAGCGGGGGGCAGCCTATCCGAGCAGTACTTC.

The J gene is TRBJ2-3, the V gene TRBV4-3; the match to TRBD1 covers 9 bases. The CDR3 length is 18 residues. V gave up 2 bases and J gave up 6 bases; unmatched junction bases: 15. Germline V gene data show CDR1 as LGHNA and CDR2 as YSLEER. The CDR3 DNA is TGCGCCAGCAGCCAAATAACAGGGGGCCGAGGGACACGGGATACGCAGTATTTT. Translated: CASSQITGGRGTRDTQYF.

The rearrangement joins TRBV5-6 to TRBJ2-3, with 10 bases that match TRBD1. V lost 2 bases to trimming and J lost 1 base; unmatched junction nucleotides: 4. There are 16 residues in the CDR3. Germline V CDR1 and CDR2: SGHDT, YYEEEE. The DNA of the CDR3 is TGTGCCAGCAGCTTCTTAGACAGGGGGCGCACAGATACGCAGTATTTT. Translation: CASSFLDRGRTDTQYF.

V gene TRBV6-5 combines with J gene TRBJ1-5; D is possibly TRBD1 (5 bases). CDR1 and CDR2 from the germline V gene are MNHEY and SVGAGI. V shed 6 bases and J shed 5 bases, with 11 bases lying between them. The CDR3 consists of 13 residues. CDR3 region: CASSQDSYQPQHF. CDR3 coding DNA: TGTGCCAGCAGCCAAGACAGTTATCAGCCCCAGCATTTT.

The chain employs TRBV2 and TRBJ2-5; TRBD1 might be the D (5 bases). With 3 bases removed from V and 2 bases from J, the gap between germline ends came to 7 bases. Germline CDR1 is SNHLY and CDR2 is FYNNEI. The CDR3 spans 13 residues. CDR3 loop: CASSDQGQETQYF. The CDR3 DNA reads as TGTGCCAGCAGTGATCAGGGTCAAGAGACCCAGTACTTC.

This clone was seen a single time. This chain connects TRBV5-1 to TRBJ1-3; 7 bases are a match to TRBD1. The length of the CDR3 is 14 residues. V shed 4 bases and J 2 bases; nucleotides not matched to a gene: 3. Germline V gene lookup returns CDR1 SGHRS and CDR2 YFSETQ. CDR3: CASSKQGTGNTIYF. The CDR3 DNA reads TGCGCCAGCAGCAAACAGGGGACTGGAAACACCATATATTTT. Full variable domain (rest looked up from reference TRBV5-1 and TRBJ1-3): KAGVTQTPRYLIKTRGQQVTLSCSPISGHRSVSWYQQTPGQGLQFLFEYFSETQRNKGNFPGRFSGRQFSNSRSEMNVSTLELGDSALYLCASSKQGTGNTIYFGEGSWLTVV.

In DNA form, the CDR3 reads TGCGCCAGCAGCCCCGGGACAGGTTCCTACGAGCAGTACTTC. It codes for CASSPGTGSYEQYF. The chain is built from TRBV10-1 and TRBJ2-7; 8 nucleotides line up with TRBD1. V lost 6 bases, J lost 1 base, and 5 bases stayed unmatched. CDR3 length: 14 residues. CDR1 WNHNN and CDR2 SYGVQD come from the germline V gene (reference sequence).

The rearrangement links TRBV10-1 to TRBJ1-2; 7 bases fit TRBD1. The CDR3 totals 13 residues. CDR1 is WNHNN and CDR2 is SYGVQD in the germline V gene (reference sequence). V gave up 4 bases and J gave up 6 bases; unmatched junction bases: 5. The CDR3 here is CASSVDRVNGYTF. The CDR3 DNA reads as TGCGCCAGCAGTGTAGACAGGGTCAATGGCTACACCTTC.

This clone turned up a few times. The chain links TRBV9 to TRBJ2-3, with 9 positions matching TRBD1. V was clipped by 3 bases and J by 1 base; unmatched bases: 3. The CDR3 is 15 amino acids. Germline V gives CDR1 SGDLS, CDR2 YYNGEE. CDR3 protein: CASSDRDRGTDTQYF. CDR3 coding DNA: TGTGCCAGCAGCGACCGGGACAGGGGCACAGATACGCAGTATTTT.